This T cell receptor (beta chain) came from a study of human T cells and chemical hapten exposure. In TCRdb, the RACE reads were re-called with MiXCR into one record per CDR3 protein. The sample has 180,000 or so distinct CDR3 sequences, approximately 14% seen once; the top ten hold 1.5% to 2%. The table lists this clonotype with many counts. V was clipped by 0 bases and J by 0 bases; unmatched bases: 5. The CDR3 consists of 17 residues. CDR1 is SGDLS and CDR2 is YYNGEE in the germline V gene. Noted time point: patch test 1, 2 weeks after DPC sensitization. Treatment indicated: therapeutic diphenylcyclopropenone sensitization with weekly scalp DPC.

The sequence was obtained from a woman under 40 with alopecia areata. Some clones in this sample may be carry-over from other donors' samples. V gene TRBV9 combines with J gene TRBJ2-1; 8 nucleotides align to TRBD1. The sequenced sample was whole blood, obtained in connection with sensitization to the hapten diphenylcyclopropenone (DPC). The DNA of the CDR3 is TGTGCCAGCAGCGTAGCCTACAGGGGGAGCTCCTACAATGAGCAGTTCTTC. Its translation is CASSVAYRGSSYNEQFF.